This record covers a single T cell receptor (beta chain). The same CDR3 can be traced to other DNA sequences in this sample. In the original workflow: By means of reference gene primer amplification, nucleated cell counts were estimated. Measured with immunoSEQ multiplex PCR; TCRdb has only the in-frame clones, and not every one. The D gene and trimming were derived from the DNA, and the V and J assignments and clone size from that table. The table has about 180,000 clones, roughly 75% seen once. This sample stems from a study of blood T cell repertoires in COVID-19. Study-level information: Spain, Italy and the United States supplied samples that represented acute and convalescent COVID-19. T cells, B-cell-depleted T cells, or PBMCs supplied cDNA or gDNA.

Trimming took 0 bases from V and 5 from J; bases not matched to a gene: 2. This CDR3 contains 13 residues. Germline V gene data show CDR1 as SQVTM and CDR2 as ANQGSEA. The chain employs TRBV29-1 and TRBJ1-2; 8 nucleotides line up with TRBD1. Sequences were obtained from peripheral blood. This clonotype was obtained from a man between 65 and 85 years old with active or convalescent COVID-19. CDR3: CSVEEGTGYGYTF. The CDR3 DNA sequence: TGCAGCGTTGAAGAAGGGACAGGATATGGCTACACCTTC.